The rows below give T cell receptor beta chains drawn from one sample of a study of patients and donors after allogeneic stem cell transplantation. Each CDR3 protein gets one entry after TCRdb re-called the RT-PCR reads with MiXCR. The sample holds roughly 960,000 distinct CDR3 sequences, 18% seen once. Sequencing was done on a sample of blood, either unsorted or a sorted T cell fraction (not recorded which). Source of these receptors: a human donor who was either an allogeneic HSCT recipient or a stem cell or donor lymphocyte infusion donor (not recorded which). It is not recorded whose cells these are; they may come from a transplant donor. Both conserved end residues are part of each CDR3. D genes are given only for firm matches. Size values are once, few and many counts, or a class for expanded clones, and some rows have none.

j_gene: TRBJ1-1; abundance: few; d_gene: -; v_gene: TRBV9; CDR3nt: TGTGCCAGCAGCCACCCCGGGCAGGGTGTGAACACTGAAGCTTTCTTT; CDR3aa: CASSHPGQGVNTEAFF
j_gene: TRBJ2-5; abundance: few; d_gene: -; v_gene: TRBV15; CDR3nt: TGTGCCACCAGCATTTCCTCCGGGATCCGGGAGACCCAGTACTTC; CDR3aa: CATSISSGIRETQYF
j_gene: TRBJ1-5; abundance: -; d_gene: -; v_gene: TRBV12-3/TRBV12-4; CDR3nt: TGTGCCGCACCCAGGTTAGGCAATCAGCCCCAGCATTTT; CDR3aa: CAAPRLGNQPQHF
j_gene: TRBJ2-1; abundance: few; d_gene: TRBD2; v_gene: TRBV3-1; CDR3nt: TGTGCCAGCAGCCCGAGACTAGCGGGAGGGTCCAATGAGCAGTTCTTC; CDR3aa: CASSPRLAGGSNEQFF
j_gene: TRBJ2-4; abundance: few; d_gene: TRBD2; v_gene: TRBV29-1; CDR3nt: TGCAGCGTTGTGGTTAGCGGGGGGAAAAACATTCAGTACTTC; CDR3aa: CSVVVSGGKNIQYF
j_gene: TRBJ1-1; abundance: -; d_gene: TRBD1; v_gene: TRBV27; CDR3nt: TGTGCCAGCAGTAATGGACAGGGGAACACTGAAGCTTTCTTT; CDR3aa: CASSNGQGNTEAFF
j_gene: TRBJ2-7; abundance: -; d_gene: TRBD2; v_gene: TRBV4-2; CDR3nt: TGTGCCAGCAGCCAAGAATCGACTAGCGGGGGCCACGAGCAGTACTTC; CDR3aa: CASSQESTSGGHEQYF
j_gene: TRBJ2-5; abundance: few; d_gene: -; v_gene: TRBV12-3/TRBV12-4; CDR3nt: TGTGCCAGCAGTTCCCCGTCCTCGGGGGCCCAGTACTTC; CDR3aa: CASSSPSSGAQYF
j_gene: TRBJ2-5; abundance: few; d_gene: -; v_gene: TRBV20-1; CDR3nt: TGCAGTGCTAGAGCCCAGGTTGGAATTAGGAAGACCCAGTACTTC; CDR3aa: CSARAQVGIRKTQYF
j_gene: TRBJ1-1; abundance: few; d_gene: TRBD1; v_gene: TRBV6-1; CDR3nt: TGTGCCAGCAGGTTCCCCTCGACAGGGGTGAACACTGAAGCTTTCTTT; CDR3aa: CASRFPSTGVNTEAFF
j_gene: TRBJ1-6; abundance: many; d_gene: TRBD1; v_gene: TRBV27; CDR3nt: TGTGCCAGCAGTCTCTTTGGGACAGGGGGAGCACCCCTCCACTTT; CDR3aa: CASSLFGTGGAPLHF
j_gene: TRBJ2-7; abundance: once; d_gene: -; v_gene: TRBV5-6; CDR3nt: TGTGCCAGCAGCTTGCTTCCAATAGGGGACTACGAGCAGTACTTC; CDR3aa: CASSLLPIGDYEQYF
j_gene: TRBJ2-3; abundance: -; d_gene: -; v_gene: TRBV20-1; CDR3nt: TGCAGTGCTAGAGAGTGGCTAGCAGAGAGCACAGATACGCAGTATTTT; CDR3aa: CSAREWLAESTDTQYF
j_gene: TRBJ2-7; abundance: few; d_gene: TRBD2; v_gene: TRBV7-6; CDR3nt: TGTGCCAGCAGCTACGGGAGGGGGGACGAGCAGTACTTC; CDR3aa: CASSYGRGDEQYF
j_gene: TRBJ2-6; abundance: -; d_gene: TRBD2; v_gene: TRBV9; CDR3nt: TGTGCCAGCAGCGTTCCACCCCAGCGGGGGTTAGCTGGGGCCAACGTCCTGACTTTC; CDR3aa: CASSVPPQRGLAGANVLTF
j_gene: TRBJ1-6; abundance: many; d_gene: -; v_gene: TRBV7-9; CDR3nt: TGTGCCAGCAGGGAGGGTTCACCCCTCCACTTT; CDR3aa: CASREGSPLHF
j_gene: TRBJ2-3; abundance: -; d_gene: TRBD2; v_gene: TRBV4-1; CDR3nt: TGCGCCAGCAGCCTGGAGGCTAGCGGGGGCCTTGGCACAGATACGCAGTATTTT; CDR3aa: CASSLEASGGLGTDTQYF
j_gene: TRBJ2-7; abundance: few; d_gene: -; v_gene: TRBV7-8; CDR3nt: TGTGCCAGCAGCCCGCGGACGAGTTACTCCTACGAGCAGTACTTC; CDR3aa: CASSPRTSYSYEQYF
j_gene: TRBJ2-7; abundance: -; d_gene: TRBD2; v_gene: TRBV5-1; CDR3nt: TGCGCCAGCAGCTCCCAAGGGACTAGCGGGAACGAGCAGTACTTC; CDR3aa: CASSSQGTSGNEQYF
j_gene: TRBJ2-5; abundance: many; d_gene: TRBD1; v_gene: TRBV29-1; CDR3nt: TGCAGCGTTGAAGATCCAGGGGGCCGCGAGACCCAGTACTTC; CDR3aa: CSVEDPGGRETQYF
j_gene: TRBJ2-7; abundance: -; d_gene: TRBD1; v_gene: TRBV14; CDR3nt: TGTGCCAGCAGCCAACAAATACCGGGACAGATGACCTACGAGCAGTACTTC; CDR3aa: CASSQQIPGQMTYEQYF
j_gene: TRBJ2-7; abundance: few; d_gene: TRBD2; v_gene: TRBV9; CDR3nt: TGTGCCAGCAGTGCGAATAGCGGGAGTTACAACGAGCAGTACTTC; CDR3aa: CASSANSGSYNEQYF
j_gene: TRBJ2-1; abundance: -; d_gene: -; v_gene: TRBV6-1; CDR3nt: TGTGCCAGCAGTGAACTACCAGGGTCTTGGTGGTGTGAGCAGTTCTTC; CDR3aa: CASSELPGSWWCEQFF
j_gene: TRBJ1-6; abundance: -; d_gene: -; v_gene: TRBV6-5; CDR3nt: TGTGCCAGCAGTTACCGGGGGGCGAATTCACCCCTCCACTTT; CDR3aa: CASSYRGANSPLHF
j_gene: TRBJ1-1; abundance: -; d_gene: -; v_gene: TRBV11-2; CDR3nt: TGTGCCAGCAGAGAAGGGTTAGCGGCCACTGAAGCTTTCTTT; CDR3aa: CASREGLAATEAFF
j_gene: TRBJ1-5; abundance: -; d_gene: -; v_gene: TRBV11-2; CDR3nt: TGTGCCAGCAGCCCCTATCTAGGACAGATCAATCAGCCCCAGCATTTT; CDR3aa: CASSPYLGQINQPQHF
j_gene: TRBJ2-1; abundance: -; d_gene: TRBD2; v_gene: TRBV5-6; CDR3nt: TGTGCCAGCAGCGGACTAGGTTACAATGAGCAGTTCTTC; CDR3aa: CASSGLGYNEQFF
j_gene: TRBJ2-7; abundance: few; d_gene: -; v_gene: TRBV12-3/TRBV12-4; CDR3nt: TGTGCCAGCAGTTTAGGACGGGTGATCTCCTACGAGCAGTACTTC; CDR3aa: CASSLGRVISYEQYF
j_gene: TRBJ2-5; abundance: -; d_gene: TRBD2; v_gene: TRBV6-2/TRBV6-3; CDR3nt: TGTGCCAGCAGATTCTCTGGACTAGCGGAGACCCAGTACTTC; CDR3aa: CASRFSGLAETQYF
j_gene: TRBJ2-7; abundance: once; d_gene: -; v_gene: TRBV7-2; CDR3nt: TGTGCCAGCAGCCCCCCCCGTGTCGGGCTAGCGAACGAGCAGTACTTC; CDR3aa: CASSPPRVGLANEQYF
j_gene: TRBJ2-7; abundance: -; d_gene: TRBD1; v_gene: TRBV30; CDR3nt: TGTGCCTGGAGTGCCGGGACAGGTGAGCAGTACTTC; CDR3aa: CAWSAGTGEQYF
j_gene: TRBJ2-1; abundance: few; d_gene: -; v_gene: TRBV27; CDR3nt: TGTGCCAGCCGTGTTCAGGGTCAGTCCTACAATGAGCAGTTCTTC; CDR3aa: CASRVQGQSYNEQFF
j_gene: TRBJ2-5; abundance: -; d_gene: -; v_gene: TRBV7-3; CDR3nt: TGTGCCAGCAGCTTACTGGGTAGGGGGATTCTAGAGACCCAGTACTTC; CDR3aa: CASSLLGRGILETQYF
j_gene: TRBJ2-1; abundance: few; d_gene: TRBD2; v_gene: TRBV7-2; CDR3nt: TGTGCCAGCAGCTCCCCGACTAGCGGGGCCAGTGGGTTCTTC; CDR3aa: CASSSPTSGASGFF
j_gene: TRBJ2-3; abundance: many; d_gene: -; v_gene: TRBV5-6; CDR3nt: TGTGCCAGCAGCTCAACACGGAAGGGCCCAGCAGATACGCAGTATTTT; CDR3aa: CASSSTRKGPADTQYF
j_gene: TRBJ1-2; abundance: many; d_gene: -; v_gene: TRBV29-1; CDR3nt: TGCAGCGTTGGCCGCGGGAACTATGGCTACACCTTC; CDR3aa: CSVGRGNYGYTF
j_gene: TRBJ2-5; abundance: -; d_gene: TRBD2; v_gene: TRBV11-1; CDR3nt: TGTGCCAGCAGCTACTGGACTAGCGGGGTAGAGACCCAGTACTTC; CDR3aa: CASSYWTSGVETQYF
j_gene: TRBJ2-7; abundance: -; d_gene: -; v_gene: TRBV7-9; CDR3nt: TGTGCCAGCAGCTTCTCAGGGGCCCCCTACGAGCAGTACTTC; CDR3aa: CASSFSGAPYEQYF
j_gene: TRBJ2-3; abundance: many; d_gene: -; v_gene: TRBV10-3; CDR3nt: TGTGCCACCTTCAGAGAGAGGAGCACAGATACGCAGTATTTT; CDR3aa: CATFRERSTDTQYF
j_gene: TRBJ2-1; abundance: -; d_gene: -; v_gene: TRBV19; CDR3nt: TGTGCCAGTAAGAACGTACTATCGGCGGGTGAGCAGTTCTTC; CDR3aa: CASKNVLSAGEQFF
j_gene: TRBJ2-1; abundance: -; d_gene: -; v_gene: TRBV21-1; CDR3nt: TGTGCCAGCAGCAAAGCGGGGACAGGGGGCTCCGATGAGCAGTTCTTC; CDR3aa: CASSKAGTGGSDEQFF
j_gene: TRBJ2-7; abundance: -; d_gene: -; v_gene: TRBV6-2/TRBV6-3; CDR3nt: TGTGCCAGCAGTTACGCGGACAGCTACGAGCAGTACTTC; CDR3aa: CASSYADSYEQYF
j_gene: TRBJ1-1; abundance: -; d_gene: -; v_gene: TRBV5-1; CDR3nt: TGCGCCAGCAGCTTGGGGTCAGAATCGGAAGCTTTCTTT; CDR3aa: CASSLGSESEAFF
j_gene: TRBJ1-6; abundance: -; d_gene: TRBD1; v_gene: TRBV5-5; CDR3nt: TGTGCCAGCAGCCACTGGGACAGTCAGAATTCACCCCTCCACTTT; CDR3aa: CASSHWDSQNSPLHF
j_gene: TRBJ1-1; abundance: few; d_gene: -; v_gene: TRBV5-5; CDR3nt: TGTGCCAGCAGCGTTGGCCCGGGGGTTGAAGCTTTCTTT; CDR3aa: CASSVGPGVEAFF
j_gene: TRBJ1-6; abundance: few; d_gene: -; v_gene: TRBV6-1; CDR3nt: TGTGCCAGCAGGCGCCGGGCCAATAATTCACCCCTCCACTTT; CDR3aa: CASRRRANNSPLHF
j_gene: TRBJ1-3; abundance: few; d_gene: TRBD1; v_gene: TRBV6-5; CDR3nt: TGTGCCAGCAGTTCGACGGGACAGGGGTTATCAGGAAACACCATATATTTT; CDR3aa: CASSSTGQGLSGNTIYF
j_gene: TRBJ2-7; abundance: few; d_gene: -; v_gene: TRBV12-3/TRBV12-4; CDR3nt: TGTGCCAGCAGTCCGAAATTATGGGGGAACTACGAGCAGTACTTC; CDR3aa: CASSPKLWGNYEQYF
j_gene: TRBJ1-3; abundance: -; d_gene: -; v_gene: TRBV20-1; CDR3nt: TGCAGTGCTAGGACAGGAAACACCATATATTTT; CDR3aa: CSARTGNTIYF
j_gene: TRBJ1-2; abundance: -; d_gene: -; v_gene: TRBV13; CDR3nt: TGTGCCAGCAGCCTACTGTCGGGGGCCGTCTATGGCTACACCTTC; CDR3aa: CASSLLSGAVYGYTF
j_gene: TRBJ2-1; abundance: few; d_gene: TRBD2; v_gene: TRBV7-3; CDR3nt: TGTGCCAGCAGCCTGACTAGCGGGAGGGCCAGCTCCTACAATGAGCAGTTCTTC; CDR3aa: CASSLTSGRASSYNEQFF
j_gene: TRBJ1-6; abundance: few; d_gene: -; v_gene: TRBV5-6; CDR3nt: TGTGCCAGCAGCCACTGGGGTGGAGGCCCCACGCGCAGAAATTCACCCCTCCACTTT; CDR3aa: CASSHWGGGPTRRNSPLHF
j_gene: TRBJ2-5; abundance: -; d_gene: -; v_gene: TRBV5-1; CDR3nt: TGCGCCACGAGACATTCCCAAGAGACCCAGTACTTC; CDR3aa: CATRHSQETQYF
j_gene: TRBJ1-3; abundance: -; d_gene: TRBD1; v_gene: TRBV9; CDR3nt: TGTGCCAGCAGCGTAGCTATGGGGGGGGACAGGGGAAGCTCTGGAAACACCATATATTTT; CDR3aa: CASSVAMGGDRGSSGNTIYF
j_gene: TRBJ2-1; abundance: -; d_gene: -; v_gene: TRBV20-1; CDR3nt: TGCAGTGCTAGAGCCACATCTCAGGGATACAATGAGCAGTTCTTC; CDR3aa: CSARATSQGYNEQFF
j_gene: TRBJ2-7; abundance: few; d_gene: -; v_gene: TRBV21-1; CDR3nt: TGTGCCAGCAGCAAAGGTACTAGCGGGAGGGCCTACGAGCAGTACTTC; CDR3aa: CASSKGTSGRAYEQYF
j_gene: TRBJ1-3; abundance: -; d_gene: TRBD1; v_gene: TRBV20-1; CDR3nt: TGCAGTGCTATCCGGGACAGCGGCTCTGGAAACACCATATATTTT; CDR3aa: CSAIRDSGSGNTIYF
j_gene: TRBJ2-1; abundance: -; d_gene: TRBD2; v_gene: TRBV20-1; CDR3nt: TGCAGTGCCGGACTAGCGGGTCATGAGCAGTTCTTC; CDR3aa: CSAGLAGHEQFF
j_gene: TRBJ1-1; abundance: few; d_gene: -; v_gene: TRBV5-6; CDR3nt: TGTGCCAGCAGCTTCCAGGGAATTATGAACACTGAAGCTTTCTTT; CDR3aa: CASSFQGIMNTEAFF
j_gene: TRBJ2-7; abundance: few; d_gene: -; v_gene: TRBV20-1; CDR3nt: TGCAGTGCTAGAGGGCAGGTTTACTACGAGCAGTACTTC; CDR3aa: CSARGQVYYEQYF